These 27 T cell receptor beta chains came from one sample sequenced in a study of cytomegalovirus exposure and HLA in healthy donors. A multiplex PCR was run with 60 Vbeta primers and 13 Jbeta primers. Measured with immunoSEQ multiplex PCR; TCRdb has only the in-frame clones, and not every one. This table has some 160,000 clones, over 60% appearing once. The sample taken for sequencing was PBMCs. These receptors all come from a woman in her twenties or thirties in good health and CMV-seronegative.

The J gene is TRBJ2-5, the V gene TRBV27, with 7 bases identical to TRBD1. The V and J ends lost 5 bases and 1 base, in that order; junction bases with no gene match: 10. CDR3 length: 16 amino acids. In germline, CDR1 is MNHEY, CDR2 SMNVEV (reference sequence). The CDR3 DNA follows: TGTGCCAGCAGTCCCTATAGGGGACAGTTCCAAGAGACCCAGTACTTC. This translates into CASSPYRGQFQETQYF.

The chain links TRBV5-4 to TRBJ2-1; 8 bases are a match to TRBD2. The CDR3 consists of 12 residues. Germline V CDR1 and CDR2: SGHNT, YYREEE (reference sequence). Trimming cost V 5 bases and J 12 bases; bases outside gene matches: 7. Here the CDR3 DNA reads TGTGCCAGCAGTTGGTTGGCGGGAGGGCAGTTCTTC. It specifies CASSWLAGGQFF.

The chain carries TRBV20-1 and TRBJ1-1, with D tentatively TRBD1 (5 bases). Per the germline V gene, CDR1 is DFQATT and CDR2 is SNEGSKA (reference sequence). V lost 5 bases, J lost 8 bases, and 9 bases lay in between. The CDR3 loop spans 10 amino acids. Here the CDR3 reads CSASTEEAFF. For the CDR3, the DNA is TGCAGTGCTTCGACAGAGGAAGCTTTCTTT.

The rearrangement joins TRBV10-3 to TRBJ1-3; 9 positions match TRBD1. CDR1 and CDR2 (germline): ENHRY, SYGVKD. This CDR3 has 17 residues. Trimming took 2 bases from V and 0 from J; bases not matched to a gene: 5. The CDR3 bases are TGTGCCATCAGTGAGACAACAGGGGGCTACTCTGGAAACACCATATATTTT. Translated: CAISETTGGYSGNTIYF.

Here the CDR3 DNA reads TGTGCCAGCAGCTCACAGGGTCGGATCACAGATACGCAGTATTTT. The encoded protein is CASSSQGRITDTQYF. The chain joins TRBV7-8 to TRBJ2-3; a weak D match, TRBD1 (6 bases). The CDR3 has 15 amino acids. Trimming removed 4 bases at V and 2 bases at J, with 13 bases between. The germline CDR1 and CDR2 sequences are SGHVS and FQNEAQ.

The chain employs TRBV6-5 and TRBJ2-3, with D possibly TRBD1 on 6 matching bases. The CDR3 is 15 amino acids. V lost 6 bases and J 0 bases, leaving 13 bases between the germline ends. Germline lookup yields CDR1 MNHEY and CDR2 SVGAGI. CDR3 coding DNA: TGTGCCAGCAGCGTGGACAGTTCTAGCACAGATACGCAGTATTTT. This gives the protein CASSVDSSSTDTQYF.

This clone was counted only a few times. V usage is TRBV4-2 and J usage is TRBJ2-1, with 9 bases matching TRBD1. The CDR3 consists of 16 residues. Germline V lookup: CDR1 LGHNA, CDR2 YNFKEQ. With V trimmed by 0 bases and J by 4 bases, 4 bases remained unmatched. The CDR3 loop reads CASSQEPGTGYNEQFF. As DNA, the CDR3 is TGTGCCAGCAGCCAAGAGCCCGGGACAGGGTACAATGAGCAGTTCTTC.

The chain employs TRBV11-2 and TRBJ1-1, with D possibly TRBD1 on 5 matching bases. The CDR3 is 13 amino acids. Germline values: CDR1 SGHAT, CDR2 FQNNGV. The ends were cut back, 3 bases at V and 3 bases at J, with 8 bases in the middle. The CDR3 is CASSLEQDTEAFF. The CDR3 nucleotides are TGTGCCAGCAGCTTGGAACAGGACACTGAAGCTTTCTTT.

The sample holds a few counts of this clone. This chain connects TRBV4-2 to TRBJ2-5; 15 nucleotides align to TRBD2. CDR3 size: 19 residues. V shed 1 base, J shed 7 bases, and the junction held 13 bases outside the gene matches. CDR1 is LGHNA and CDR2 is YNFKEQ in the germline V gene. The CDR3 spells CASSQGTPGLAGGASTQYF. The DNA of the CDR3 is TGTGCCAGCAGCCAAGGGACACCGGGACTAGCGGGAGGAGCATCGACCCAGTACTTC.

The chain employs TRBV25-1 and TRBJ2-5; D perhaps matches TRBD2 (5 bases). The better agreement between TRBJ2-7 and the DNA end casts doubt on the J call. From germline, CDR1 is MGHDK and CDR2 SYGVNS. The CDR3 is made up of 13 amino acids. In nucleotides, the CDR3 is TGTGCCAGCAGTGAAGCGGGCGGATACGAGCAGTACTTC. Translated: CASSEAGGYEQYF.

The chain combines TRBV19 with TRBJ1-2, with TRBD1 identical over 7 bases. The ends lost 5 bases at V and 0 bases at J; junction bases unmatched: 3. CDR3 length: 14 residues. Germline V CDR1 and CDR2: LNHDA, SQIVND (reference sequence). The CDR3 coding sequence is TGTGCCAGTAGTGCAACAGGGGCTAACTATGGCTACACCTTC. This sequence encodes CASSATGANYGYTF.

The chain recombines TRBV7-9 with TRBJ2-3, with 11 nucleotides matching TRBD2. The V and J ends lost 3 bases and 1 base, in that order; junction bases with no gene match: 12. The CDR3 covers 19 residues. Germline lookup yields CDR1 SEHNR and CDR2 FQNEAQ (reference sequence). The CDR3 nucleotides read TGTGCCAGCAGCTTTTTGCGACTAGCGGGATCCCCGGGCACAGATACGCAGTATTTT. It is translated as CASSFLRLAGSPGTDTQYF.

The chain uses TRBV7-2 and TRBJ2-6; perhaps TRBD1 as D (5 bases). The CDR3 extends over 17 amino acids. Trimming removed 1 base at V and 0 bases at J, with 10 bases between. Germline values: CDR1 SGHTA, CDR2 FQGNSA. As DNA, the CDR3 is TGTGCCAGCAGCTTAGGGGCAGGGAACTCTGGGGCCAACGTCCTGACTTTC. It encodes CASSLGAGNSGANVLTF.

The CDR3 DNA follows: TGTGCCAGCAGTGGTTTATCGGGAGGCGACATTAGGTACAATGAGCAGTTCTTC. Residues: CASSGLSGGDIRYNEQFF. This sequence joins TRBV25-1 and TRBJ2-1, with 7 bases aligning to TRBD2. The length of the CDR3 is 18 residues. V lost 4 bases to trimming and J lost 4 bases; unmatched junction nucleotides: 16. Germline CDR1 reads MGHDK; CDR2 reads SYGVNS.

This clone was found a few times. The chain uses TRBV10-2 and TRBJ1-5; D ambiguous. The germline V gene has CDR1 WSHSY and CDR2 SAAADI. This CDR3 has 15 amino acids. V was cut by 3 bases and J by 0 bases, with 9 bases left in between. The CDR3 DNA reads as TGCGCCAGCAGTGAAACGACGGGTAGCAATCAGCCCCAGCATTTT. Translated: CASSETTGSNQPQHF.

V usage is TRBV19 and J usage is TRBJ2-7; D not certain. V was trimmed by 3 bases and J by 5 bases, leaving 14 bases between them. Per the germline V gene, CDR1 is LNHDA and CDR2 is SQIVND (reference sequence). This CDR3 has 14 amino acids. CDR3 sequence reads: CASSITTTSDEQYF. CDR3 nucleotide sequence: TGTGCCAGTAGTATTACCACTACCTCGGACGAGCAGTACTTC.

This clone was seen a handful of times. The chain uses TRBV5-1 and TRBJ1-6; 7 bases align to TRBD1. Germline V gives CDR1 SGHRS, CDR2 YFSETQ. The CDR3 runs to 14 residues. V shed 3 bases and J 6 bases; nucleotides not matched to a gene: 3. CDR3 region: CASSSNRGNSPLHF. The CDR3 DNA is TGCGCCAGCAGCTCCAACAGGGGTAATTCACCCCTCCACTTT.

The V gene is TRBV19, the J gene TRBJ1-5, with D hard to call. The CDR3 is 13 amino acids. The germline V and J ends were trimmed by 0 bases and 9 bases, with 9 bases remaining between them. Per the germline V gene, CDR1 is LNHDA and CDR2 is SQIVND (reference sequence). CDR3 in amino acids: CASSIDYEVPQHF. In DNA, the CDR3 is TGTGCCAGTAGTATAGATTACGAGGTGCCCCAGCATTTT.

The chain uses TRBV4-1 and TRBJ2-5; D might be TRBD2 (6 bases). The germline V gene encodes CDR1 MGHRA and CDR2 YSYEKL. The length of the CDR3 is 15 residues. Trimming cost V 5 bases and J 4 bases, with 17 bases left between them. The CDR3 sequence: CASSVRTGVGETQYF. In DNA form, the CDR3 reads TGCGCCAGCAGCGTGCGGACGGGGGTCGGAGAGACCCAGTACTTC.

J is TRBJ1-4 and V is TRBV9; D is possibly TRBD1 (5 bases). The CDR3 has 16 amino acids. The V end lost 0 bases, the J end lost 7 bases, and 16 bases lay between the germline ends. Germline CDR1 reads SGDLS; CDR2 reads YYNGEE. DNA of the CDR3: TGTGCCAGCAGCGTAGACCAGGGAGGAATGAGTGAAAAACTGTTTTTT. Amino acids: CASSVDQGGMSEKLFF.

This clone was seen more than once but under ten times. This chain uses TRBV6-5 with TRBJ1-1; D unclear. V was pared by 10 bases and J by 0 bases, with 12 bases between. Germline assignment: CDR1 MNHEY and CDR2 SVGAGI. There are 13 residues in the CDR3. CDR3 bases: TGTGCCACCATGGGCCGTATGAACACTGAAGCTTTCTTT. Translating gives CATMGRMNTEAFF.

The genes are TRBV2 and TRBJ2-7, with 9 bases that match TRBD1. V lost 3 bases to trimming and J lost 1 base; unmatched junction nucleotides: 7. The CDR3 totals 16 residues. CDR1 and CDR2 from the germline V gene are SNHLY and FYNNEI. The CDR3 here is CASSENRGQGSYEQYF. The CDR3 bases are TGTGCCAGCAGTGAGAATCGGGGACAGGGATCCTACGAGCAGTACTTC.

The V call is TRBV11-3, the J call TRBJ1-1; 7 bases are shared with TRBD1. Germline V gene sequence: CDR1 SGHNT, CDR2 YENEEA. J lost 1 base, V lost 5 bases, and 7 bases had no gene match. This CDR3 spans 15 amino acids. The CDR3 coding sequence is TGTGCCAGCAGCATCGAAGGGACAGCGAACACTGAAGCTTTCTTT. It codes for CASSIEGTANTEAFF. The whole variable domain, filled in from reference TRBV11-3 and TRBJ1-1, reads EAGVVQSPRYKIIEKKQPVAFWCNPISGHNTLYWYLQNLGQGPELLIRYENEEAVDDSQLPKDRFSAERLKGVDSTLKIQPAELGDSAVYLCASSIEGTANTEAFFGQGTRLTVV.

The chain carries TRBV5-1 and TRBJ1-6, with a possible D match to TRBD1 (6 bases). Germline values: CDR1 SGHRS, CDR2 YFSETQ. This CDR3 is 15 amino acids long. Between the trimmed V and J ends, which lost 4 bases and 10 bases, there was a span of 18 bases. This CDR3 is CASSPFQGHESPLHF. The CDR3 DNA sequence: TGCGCCAGCAGCCCATTTCAGGGGCACGAGTCACCCCTCCACTTT.

This chain uses TRBV16 with TRBJ1-3, with D tentatively TRBD1 (6 bases). The length of the CDR3 is 15 residues. V lost 4 bases and J lost 1, with 11 bases in between. Germline lookup yields CDR1 KGHSY and CDR2 FQNENV. The CDR3 bases are TGTGCCAGCAGCCGCCAGGGGCTATCTGGAAACACCATATATTTT. Translated, it gives CASSRQGLSGNTIYF.

This clone occurred a few times. The rearrangement links TRBV15 to TRBJ1-2; the D gene is possibly TRBD1 (6 bases). Germline V gives CDR1 LNHNV, CDR2 YYDKDF (reference sequence). Trimming removed 3 bases at V and 8 bases at J, with 16 bases between. The CDR3 is made up of 14 amino acids. Here the CDR3 DNA reads TGTGCCACCAGCAGCGACAACACAGGGTGGGGCTACACCTTC. This translates into CATSSDNTGWGYTF.

V and J are TRBV7-2 and TRBJ2-7; 8 positions match TRBD2. Germline assignment: CDR1 SGHTA and CDR2 FQGNSA. The V segment lost 3 bases and the J segment 2 bases; nucleotides outside the gene matches: 6. CDR3 length: 15 residues. Here the CDR3 DNA reads TGTGCCAGCAGCTTCGGCGGGAGGCCGACCTACGAGCAGTACTTC. Translation: CASSFGGRPTYEQYF.